The entry below describes one TCR beta chain. Its antigen remains undetermined. No base quality values were provided; no much bigger clone lies one nucleotide off. Each collaborating institution followed its own protocols to collect whole blood in K2EDTA tubes. For TCRbeta analysis, collaborator samples were shipped as frozen whole blood, as isolated PBMCs, or as DNA extracted from either sample type. These data are taken from a study of blood T cell repertoires in COVID-19 (dated by TCRdb to about 2020). In terms of the full investigation: Samples covering the acute and convalescent phases of COVID-19 were provided by collaborators in the United States, Italy and Spain. A freely available public database, intended as a resource for researchers studying the immune response to SARS-CoV-2, is where the repertoires were released. The prospective study material was composed of cDNA or gDNA derived from T cells, B-cell-depleted T cells, or PBMCs. The sample metadata nearly always contained a de-identified subject ID, COVID-19 status, age in years and sex. Where available, HLA class I and class II types were obtained from metadata supplied by the sample provider rather than from assay-based typing. Subjects who had been exposed to COVID-19, were actively infected with it, or had recovered from it provided the deeply sampled blood TCRbeta repertoires that made up the dataset. The samples were drawn from two sources: the first 160 participants of the ongoing ImmuneRACE study, and 1,254 subjects contributed by 6 global collaborators.

TCRbeta CDR3 regions were amplified from genomic DNA by means of the immunoSEQ Assay, a bias-controlled multiplex PCR. The authors processed their data as follows. Within the assay, amplification of reference gene primers was used to estimate how many nucleated cells each sample contained. To quantify the absolute abundance of each unique TCRbeta CDR3 rearrangement, sequence reads were collapsed and filtered. Productive Simpson clonality was computed per sample as the square root of Simpson's diversity index over productive rearrangements. Held by TCRdb, this immuneACCESS table contains in-frame sequences only and omits some clones. Under half of the omission traces to an unresolved V gene where checked; the cause of the rest is unknown. V and J calls and clone size are those listed in that table; D and trimming were worked out from the DNA. Present in this sample are over 35,000 clones, approximately 70% of which were seen just once. Jointly, the top ten make up 6.2% of the sample.

The CDR3 contains 17 residues, cysteine and phenylalanine counted. Only the CDR3 portion is preserved as DNA: 51 bases, with reading frame beginning at the first base. The germline V gene (reference sequence) specifies SGHKS as CDR1 and YYEKEE as CDR2. V is shortened by 1 base, J by 0 bases, and the region joining them spans 16 bases. Study-wide findings and limitations: The quantity of clinical and demographic metadata differed by source and by participant and was supplied without curation.

The TCR was taken from a man older than 75 with acute or convalescent COVID-19. The rearrangement combines TRBV5-5 with TRBJ1-2, with TRBD1 perhaps the D gene, on 5 matching bases. The sequenced material came from peripheral blood. The DNA sequence reads TGTGCCAGCAGCTTGAGGTCGGGACTCGGAGCTAACTATGGCTACACCTTC. Its protein is CASSLRSGLGANYGYTF.